The rows below give T cell receptor beta chains drawn from one sample of a study of blood T cell repertoires in COVID-19. The assay was immunoSEQ multiplex PCR, and TCRdb's table has in-frame clones only and misses some. The table includes over 70,000 clones, 70% to 85% detected once. Sample: peripheral blood. All receptors derive from a woman aged 60-75 years with acute or convalescent COVID-19. Both conserved end residues are part of each CDR3. Each record gives: CDR3 DNA, CDR3 protein, V gene, clone size, D gene, CDR3 length, J gene. The D gene is left open where the match is weak. Clone size is not always given. Where it is, it says once, few, many or a class for expanded clones.

TGTGCCAGCAGCCAAGTTACAGGGACCTATGGCTACACCTTC,CASSQVTGTYGYTF,TRBV14,few,.,14,TRBJ1-2
TGCGCCAGCAGCTTGGCAGGGCGATCACCCCTCCACTTT,CASSLAGRSPLHF,TRBV5-1,once,.,13,TRBJ1-6
TGTGCCAGCAGTCCAGAGGACAGCACACCCTACCACGAGCAGTACTTC,CASSPEDSTPYHEQYF,TRBV7-2,.,.,16,TRBJ2-7
TGTGCCAGCAGCCCACAGGGTGGAAACTATGGCTACACCTTC,CASSPQGGNYGYTF,TRBV9,few,.,14,TRBJ1-2
TGTGCCAGCTCACCAGGGGCAGGGACTAACACTGAAGCTTTCTTT,CASSPGAGTNTEAFF,TRBV18,.,.,15,TRBJ1-1
TGTGCCACCAGTTTTAGCGGGACTAGCACCGGGGAGCTGTTTTTT,CATSFSGTSTGELFF,TRBV24-1,.,TRBD2,15,TRBJ2-2
TGTGCCAGCAGCTTGTACAGGGGGCGCGTAGGCTACACCTTC,CASSLYRGRVGYTF,TRBV5-4,once,TRBD1,14,TRBJ1-2
TGTGCCAGCGCCGGTGGGAAGCGGCCAGGAGGGGAGACCCAGTACTTC,CASAGGKRPGGETQYF,TRBV4-2,.,.,16,TRBJ2-5
TGTGCCAGCAGGGGAGACAAAGAGACCCAGTACTTC,CASRGDKETQYF,TRBV28,.,.,12,TRBJ2-5
TGTGCCAGCAGCGAAGACTGGAGAGATACGCAGTATTTT,CASSEDWRDTQYF,TRBV9,.,.,13,TRBJ2-3
TGTGCCTGGAGTGAAACAGGGCCCTTCAATGGCTACACCTTC,CAWSETGPFNGYTF,TRBV30,.,.,14,TRBJ1-2
TGTGCCAGCAGCCGAATAGGGACATTTCAGAACTATGGCTACACCTTC,CASSRIGTFQNYGYTF,TRBV27,.,.,16,TRBJ1-2
TGTGCCAGTAGCACAGGGGTGGGTGAGACCCAGTACTTC,CASSTGVGETQYF,TRBV19,few,TRBD1,13,TRBJ2-5
TGTGCCAGTAGTATGGCTAGCGGGTACTCCTACGAGCAGTACTTC,CASSMASGYSYEQYF,TRBV19,.,TRBD2,15,TRBJ2-7
TGTGCCAGCAGCCTCCGACAGGGCCTATTCACAGATACGCAGTATTTT,CASSLRQGLFTDTQYF,TRBV28,.,TRBD1,16,TRBJ2-3
TGCGCCAGCAGCCAAGAAACAATCGGGTTGGGGAACACTGAAGCTTTCTTT,CASSQETIGLGNTEAFF,TRBV4-1,once,.,17,TRBJ1-1
TGTGCCAGCAAATGGGACGGGAGAAATTACGAGCAGTACTTC,CASKWDGRNYEQYF,TRBV27,.,.,14,TRBJ2-7
TGCGCCAGCAGCCACCAGCCACGGGACAGGACCGGGGAGCTGTTTTTT,CASSHQPRDRTGELFF,TRBV4-1,.,TRBD1,16,TRBJ2-2
TGTGCCAGCAAATTATCCCTAAGCACAGATACGCAGTATTTT,CASKLSLSTDTQYF,TRBV6-5,.,.,14,TRBJ2-3
TGTGCCAGCAGCGGGGACAGCAAGTACGAGCAGTACTTC,CASSGDSKYEQYF,TRBV12-3/TRBV12-4,.,TRBD1,13,TRBJ2-7
TGTGCCAGCTCACCCCCGGGACAGGCCAATCAGCCCCAGCATTTT,CASSPPGQANQPQHF,TRBV18,.,TRBD1,15,TRBJ1-5
TGTGCCAGCAGCCAAGAGAGTAGCAATCAGCCCCAGCATTTT,CASSQESSNQPQHF,TRBV3-1/TRBV3-2,.,.,14,TRBJ1-5
TGTGCCAGCACAGGTAGCAATCAGCCCCAGCATTTT,CASTGSNQPQHF,TRBV28,.,.,12,TRBJ1-5
TGTGCCAGCAGTGCTACAGGGGGGCCGGGGTGGACTGAAGCTTTCTTT,CASSATGGPGWTEAFF,TRBV28,.,TRBD1,16,TRBJ1-1
TGCAGTGCTAGTCGACCGGGAACTAACTATGGCTACACCTTC,CSASRPGTNYGYTF,TRBV20-1,.,.,14,TRBJ1-2
TGTGCCAGCAGTCGAGTGTCTGGCTACACCTTC,CASSRVSGYTF,TRBV5-6,.,.,11,TRBJ1-2
TGTGCCAGCAGAACCGGCTCGGGGGGCTCCTATAATTCACCCCTCCACTTT,CASRTGSGGSYNSPLHF,TRBV16,.,.,17,TRBJ1-6
TGTGCCAGTAGTAATGGACAGGGCGGCTATGGCTACACCTTC,CASSNGQGGYGYTF,TRBV19,.,TRBD1,14,TRBJ1-2
TGTGCCAGCAGCCTAGACATGGCTAGTTCTTCACCCCTCCACTTT,CASSLDMASSSPLHF,TRBV7-6,.,.,15,TRBJ1-6
TGTGCCAGCAGCTTATCGCGGGTTCTAAGGTACAATGAGCAGTTCTTC,CASSLSRVLRYNEQFF,TRBV7-8,.,.,16,TRBJ2-1
TGTGCCAGCACTGCAGTCTCTGGAAACACCATATATTTT,CASTAVSGNTIYF,TRBV28,.,.,13,TRBJ1-3
TGTGCCAGCAGTTTTGTACTAGCGGGGGGTTACGAGCAGTACTTC,CASSFVLAGGYEQYF,TRBV28,.,TRBD2,15,TRBJ2-7
TGTGCCAGCAGTTCGCTAACGGGGACTCACGGTACGCAGTATTTT,CASSSLTGTHGTQYF,TRBV6-2/TRBV6-3,.,.,15,TRBJ2-3
TGTGCCAGCAGCGTAGATGGAGCGGGGTTGGGCAATGAGCAGTTCTTC,CASSVDGAGLGNEQFF,TRBV9,once,TRBD2,16,TRBJ2-1
TGTGCCAGCAGCCAAGGGACAGGGAGACGGGAAAAACTGTTTTTT,CASSQGTGRREKLFF,TRBV3-1/TRBV3-2,once,TRBD1,15,TRBJ1-4
TGTGCCAGTAGTGACCTTTTTCGGACAGGAACGAACACTGAAGCTTTCTTT,CASSDLFRTGTNTEAFF,TRBV19,.,TRBD1,17,TRBJ1-1
TGTGCCAGCAGCTTCTTTAGTACTAGCGTACGCGAGCAGTTCTTC,CASSFFSTSVREQFF,TRBV11-3,once,TRBD2,15,TRBJ2-1
TGTGCCAGCACCCGGACTAGTGTTTACAATGAGCAGTTCTTC,CASTRTSVYNEQFF,TRBV7-9,.,TRBD2,14,TRBJ2-1
TGTGCCAGCAGCCATCGAACCGGGACAGGGGCCCACAATGAGCAGTTCTTC,CASSHRTGTGAHNEQFF,TRBV14,.,TRBD1,17,TRBJ2-1
TGTGCCAGCAGCTTACATAGGGGTCAGGAACTGTTTTTT,CASSLHRGQELFF,TRBV7-2,.,.,13,TRBJ1-4
TGTGCCAGCAGTTTATACAGACACACTGAAGCTTTCTTT,CASSLYRHTEAFF,TRBV27,few,.,13,TRBJ1-1
TGTGCCAGCAGCTTAGGCTTAGGGGTTTTGGCTGCCCTTGGGAATGAGCAGTTCTTC,CASSLGLGVLAALGNEQFF,TRBV7-8,.,.,19,TRBJ2-1
TGTGCCACCCGAGCCAGGGACAGGGGGCTTACTGAAGCTTTCTTT,CATRARDRGLTEAFF,TRBV7-9,.,TRBD1,15,TRBJ1-1
TGTGCCACTTCCTGGGGGGGCGGCGGGGAGCTGTTTTTT,CATSWGGGGELFF,TRBV12-3/TRBV12-4,once,.,13,TRBJ2-2
TGTGCCAGAAGCTTGGTGGGGACAGACGTCTATGGCTACACCTTC,CARSLVGTDVYGYTF,TRBV5-3,.,TRBD1,15,TRBJ1-2
TGTGCCAGCAGCTTGGGCGATACACAGGTTGGCGGCTACACCTTC,CASSLGDTQVGGYTF,TRBV5-4,.,.,15,TRBJ1-2
TGTGCCTCAAAAGGCGGGGTCCACGAGCAGTACTTC,CASKGGVHEQYF,TRBV19,.,.,12,TRBJ2-7
TGTGCCAGCTCACCCGAGACAGGAAGGGGCTATGGCTACACCTTC,CASSPETGRGYGYTF,TRBV18,.,.,15,TRBJ1-2
TGTGCCAGCAGTTACTTGGCCAGCTCTGGAAACACCATATATTTT,CASSYLASSGNTIYF,TRBV6-6,.,.,15,TRBJ1-3
TGTGCCAGCAGCTCGCTCACGACTAGCGTCTACGAGCAGTACTTC,CASSSLTTSVYEQYF,TRBV11-2,.,TRBD2,15,TRBJ2-7
TGTGCCAGCAGTCCCGGGGGTGGGCTAGCGGGGACAACAGGTACGCAGTATTTT,CASSPGGGLAGTTGTQYF,TRBV28,.,TRBD2,18,TRBJ2-3
TGTGCCAGCAGTCCATGGGGCCGAGCTAACTATGGCTACACCTTC,CASSPWGRANYGYTF,TRBV27,once,.,15,TRBJ1-2
TGTGCCAGCAGCCCCAGAAGTGATCAGGGGAGAAGAGGAAACACCATATATTTT,CASSPRSDQGRRGNTIYF,TRBV5-5,.,.,18,TRBJ1-3
TGTGCCAGTAGAGTACAGGCCTCGAACACTGAAGCTTTCTTT,CASRVQASNTEAFF,TRBV19,.,.,14,TRBJ1-1